This T cell receptor (beta chain) was identified during a study of spatial heterogeneity in lung cancer. About the research overall: TCR and UMI combinations that were unique each appeared, on average, more than ten times in raw reads.

There are many counts of this clonotype. What it recognizes is unknown. TCRdb re-derived calls from the 5' RACE reads in MiXCR, one entry per CDR3 protein. The table records around 95,000 distinct CDR3 sequences, 4.4% of them present only once. The time point here: sample taken at primary tumor resection. This CDR3 contains 14 residues. V was trimmed by 4 bases and J by 4 bases, leaving 11 bases between them. Germline values: CDR1 SEHNR, CDR2 FQNEAQ (reference sequence). Whole-study findings and limits: Counts of ubiquitous and regional expanded TCRs tracked ubiquitous and regional nonsynonymous mutations, respectively. In tumors, expanded intratumoral alpha and beta TCR counts tracked mutation counts.

Specimen: lung tumor tissue, collected at surgery. The chain uses TRBV7-9 and TRBJ1-5; D is uncertain. The clonotype was recovered from a male donor with early-stage non-small cell lung cancer. The CDR3 region has the DNA TGTGCCAGCAGCTCGTCCCTAGAGAATCAGCCCCAGCATTTT. This translates into CASSSSLENQPQHF.